This TCR beta chain stems from a study of CD8+ T cells in alopecia areata. Study-wide results and limits: On tofacitinib, scalp and blood still held many of the expanded lesional clones. Researchers report lesional scalp, most notably alopecia totalis/universalis, outstripped normal scalp in clonality. Scalp clonality, along with expanded CD8+ clones among the top 100, was significantly decreased by tofacitinib.

This clone was counted only a few times. The antigen remains undetermined. V shed 4 bases and J 1 base; nucleotides not matched to a gene: 9. CDR1 is LNHNV, CDR2 YYDKDF, per germline (reference sequence). CDR3 length: 16 residues. Sequencing templates came from extracted RNA that was reverse transcribed into cDNA. TCRdb's table, derived via immunoSEQ multiplex PCR, lists solely in-frame clones and lacks some. The sample shows fewer than 250,000 clones, roughly two fifths of them seen only once. Treatment: oral pan-JAK inhibitor, 5-10 mg twice daily. Sorting of PBMCs yielded the CD4+ and CD8+ T cells. This receptor was obtained from a human donor with alopecia areata. The specimen was CD4+ T cells sorted from blood, collected at roughly week 38, from a patient treated with tofacitinib. The rearrangement uses TRBV15 and TRBJ2-5, with 7 bases lining up with TRBD2. The CDR3 is CATSTSSGTIQETQYF. The CDR3 nucleotides are TGTGCCACCAGCACGTCCTCCGGGACTATCCAAGAGACCCAGTACTTC. The full variable domain, its missing parts supplied by reference TRBV15 and TRBJ2-5, is DAMVIQNPRYQVTQFGKPVTLSCSQTLNHNVMYWYQQKSSQAPKLLFHYYDKDFNNEADTPDNFQSRRPNTSFCFLDIRSPGLGDTAMYLCATSTSSGTIQETQYFGPGTRLLVL.